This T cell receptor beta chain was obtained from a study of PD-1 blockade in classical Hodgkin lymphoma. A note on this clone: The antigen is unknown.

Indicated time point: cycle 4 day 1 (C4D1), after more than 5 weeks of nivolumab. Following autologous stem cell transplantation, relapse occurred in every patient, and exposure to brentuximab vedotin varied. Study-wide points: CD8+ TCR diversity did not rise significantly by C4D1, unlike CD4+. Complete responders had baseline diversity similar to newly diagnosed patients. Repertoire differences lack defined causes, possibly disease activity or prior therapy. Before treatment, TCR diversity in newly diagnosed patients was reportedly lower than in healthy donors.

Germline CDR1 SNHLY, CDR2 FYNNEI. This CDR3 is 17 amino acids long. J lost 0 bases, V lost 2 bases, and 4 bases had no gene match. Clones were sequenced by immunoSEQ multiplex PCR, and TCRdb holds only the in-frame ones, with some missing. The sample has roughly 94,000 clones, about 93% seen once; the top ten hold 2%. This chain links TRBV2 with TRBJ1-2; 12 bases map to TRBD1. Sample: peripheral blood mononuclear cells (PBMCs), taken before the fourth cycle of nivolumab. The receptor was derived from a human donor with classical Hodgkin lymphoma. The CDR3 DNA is TGTGCCAGCAGTGAACGGGACAGGGGGCGAGCTAACTATGGCTACACCTTC. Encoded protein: CASSERDRGRANYGYTF.